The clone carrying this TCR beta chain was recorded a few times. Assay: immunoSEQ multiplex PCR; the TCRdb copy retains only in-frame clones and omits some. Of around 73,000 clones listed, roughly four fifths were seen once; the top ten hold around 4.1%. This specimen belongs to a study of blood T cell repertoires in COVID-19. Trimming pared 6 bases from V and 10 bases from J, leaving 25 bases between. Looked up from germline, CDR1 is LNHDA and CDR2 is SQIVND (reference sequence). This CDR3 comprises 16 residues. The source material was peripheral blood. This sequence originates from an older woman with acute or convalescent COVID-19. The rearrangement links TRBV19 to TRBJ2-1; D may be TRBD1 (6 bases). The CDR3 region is CASSPGTNIKGQEQFF. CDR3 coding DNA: TGTGCCAGTAGCCCCGGGACCAACATAAAAGGACAGGAGCAGTTCTTC.